One T cell receptor (beta chain) is described in this entry. CDR1 and CDR2 (germline): MDHEN, SYDVKM. V dropped 1 base and J dropped 2; count of bases not matched to a gene: 5. CDR3 length equals 16 residues. The data are from a study of graft-versus-host responses after intestinal transplantation. Background on the study: Multivisceral, liver-intestinal, or isolated intestinal transplants were given to recipients.

CFSE-labeled responder cells (around 200,000) were plated with around 200,000 irradiated, violet-dye-labeled stimulator cells. Only in-frame clones appear in the TCRdb table, and some are missing; sequencing was by immunoSEQ multiplex PCR. The sample lists around 9,000 clones; 30% to 35% were seen once. Study-wide results and caveats: GvH clone levels peaked in circulation, and this peak was associated with early post-transplant HvG declines.

The rearrangement uses TRBV28 and TRBJ2-1; 7 bases match TRBD2. The receptor comes from a human patient who was an organ donor for intestinal transplantation. Sequencing was performed on alloreactive CD8+ T cells from a mixed lymphocyte reaction culture, taken before transplantation. The subset denotes: CFSE-low proliferating T cells sorted from approximately 6-day pre-transplant mixed lymphocyte reaction (GvH or HvG direction). The CDR3 region has the DNA TGTGCCAGCAGTTTATTGCGGGAGAGGGCCTACAATGAGCAGTTCTTC. It yields the protein CASSLLRERAYNEQFF.